This T cell receptor beta chain derives from a study of OX40 agonist ivuxolimab in advanced cancers. Whole-study context: Each patient was given ivuxolimab into a vein every 2 weeks, at 0.01 to 10 mg/kg.

The protocol was immunoSEQ multiplex PCR, while the TCRdb copy is restricted to in-frame clones and leaves out a portion. The data hold some 90,000 clones, with around 87% observed a single time. The V gene lost 2 bases and the J gene lost 4 bases, with 12 bases spanning the gap. The length of the CDR3 is 14 residues. The V gene's germline CDR1 is SGDLS and CDR2 YYNGEE. This clonotype originated in an adult with an advanced solid tumor such as melanoma, head and neck, liver or kidney cancer. Sequencing used CD4+ or CD8+ T cells sorted from blood, obtained in a trial of the OX40 agonist ivuxolimab. The chain links TRBV9 to TRBJ2-5; D not certain. The CDR3 nucleotides read TGTGCCAGCAGCGTCGTGGGAAGCCCAGAGACCCAGTACTTC. Translation gives CASSVVGSPETQYF. The full variable domain, its missing parts supplied by reference TRBV9 and TRBJ2-5, is DSGVTQTPKHLITATGQRVTLRCSPRSGDLSVYWYQQSLDQGLQFLIQYYNGEERAKGNILERFSAQQFPDLHSELNLSSLELGDSALYFCASSVVGSPETQYFGPGTRLLVL.